These 9 T cell receptor beta chains originate from one sample sequenced in a study of T-cell memory formation after mild COVID-19. TCRdb redid the calling of the 5' RACE reads with MiXCR, one entry per CDR3 protein. Seen here are 450,000 or so distinct CDR3 sequences, 25% observed once, and the top ten hold roughly an eighth. The sample was PBMCs or a T cell subset sorted from them (not recorded which). All receptors come from an adult woman who had mild COVID-19 (a few samples of this study predate the infection). Cell type and time point are not known.

The chain uses TRBV19 and TRBJ2-7; D possibly corresponds to TRBD1 (5 bases). The length of the CDR3 is 12 residues. Trimming stripped 3 bases from V and 5 bases from J, with 8 bases between. Germline V CDR1 and CDR2: LNHDA, SQIVND (reference sequence). In nucleotides, the CDR3 is TGTGCCAGTAGTATGGTGGGGCACGAGCAGTACTTC. Translating it yields CASSMVGHEQYF.

There are a few counts of this clonotype. The rearrangement uses TRBV20-1 and TRBJ2-1, with D perhaps TRBD2 (6 bases). Between the trimmed V and J ends, which lost 0 bases and 0 bases, there was a span of 12 bases. The CDR3 loop spans 16 amino acids. CDR1 is DFQATT, CDR2 SNEGSKA, per germline (reference sequence). The DNA for the CDR3 is TGCAGTGCTAGAGATGTCGGCGGGATCTCCTACAATGAGCAGTTCTTC. Protein sequence: CSARDVGGISYNEQFF.

The chain uses TRBV3-1 and TRBJ2-2; D is ambiguous. This CDR3 has 17 residues. The germline V gene has CDR1 LGHDT and CDR2 YNNKEL (reference sequence). V was clipped by 0 bases and J by 0 bases, with 11 bases between them. In DNA form, the CDR3 reads TGTGCCAGCAGCCAAGATGATCCCAGAACGAACACCGGGGAGCTGTTTTTT. The encoded protein is CASSQDDPRTNTGELFF. The whole variable domain, filled in from reference TRBV3-1 and TRBJ2-2, reads DTAVSQTPKYLVTQMGNDKSIKCEQNLGHDTMYWYKQDSKKFLKIMFSYNNKELIINETVPNRFSPKSPDKAHLNLHINSLELGDSAVYFCASSQDDPRTNTGELFFGEGSRLTVL.

This chain links TRBV27 with TRBJ1-6; unclear D gene. Germline assignment: CDR1 MNHEY and CDR2 SMNVEV (reference sequence). V dropped 4 bases and J dropped 11 bases, with 18 bases sitting between them. The CDR3 consists of 15 residues. As DNA, the CDR3 is TGTGCCAGCAGTTCCCCGACCCCCCAATGGACACCCCTCCACTTT. Its protein is CASSSPTPQWTPLHF.

CDR3 loop: CASSPTPGGFYNEQFF. The DNA for the CDR3 is TGTGCCAGCAGCCCCACTCCAGGGGGATTCTACAATGAGCAGTTCTTC. V gene TRBV7-9 combines with J gene TRBJ2-1; 7 bases agree with TRBD1. The V segment lost 5 bases and the J segment 3 bases; nucleotides outside the gene matches: 10. Germline CDR1 is SEHNR and CDR2 is FQNEAQ (reference sequence). CDR3 length: 16 amino acids.

The chain joins TRBV4-1 to TRBJ2-7, with D maybe TRBD2 (6 bases). Germline-derived CDR1 and CDR2 are MGHRA and YSYEKL. The CDR3 loop spans 17 amino acids. Deletions cut 1 base from V and 0 bases from J, with 16 bases between. The CDR3 spells CASSQGLGLRNSYEQYF. DNA for the CDR3: TGCGCCAGCAGCCAAGGCCTGGGACTGCGAAACTCCTACGAGCAGTACTTC.

This clonotype was counted only a few times. V and J are TRBV18 and TRBJ2-5; 9 nucleotides line up with TRBD2. Looked up from germline, CDR1 is KGHSH and CDR2 is LQKENI. V lost 6 bases and J lost 2; bases outside the gene matches: 10. CDR3 length: 16 amino acids. The CDR3 DNA follows: TGTGCCAGCTCCCAATCTAGCGGGAACTATCAAGAGACCCAGTACTTC. Its protein product is CASSQSSGNYQETQYF. Full variable domain (outside the CDR3, taken from reference TRBV18 and TRBJ2-5): NAGVMQNPRHLVRRRGQEARLRCSPMKGHSHVYWYRQLPEEGLKFMVYLQKENIIDESGMPKERFSAEFPKEGPSILRIQQVVRGDSAAYFCASSQSSGNYQETQYFGPGTRLLVL.

V usage is TRBV20-1 and J usage is TRBJ2-7; weak D call: TRBD1 (5 bases). V gave up 3 bases and J gave up 2 bases, with 11 bases separating them. This CDR3 has 13 residues. Looked up from germline, CDR1 is DFQATT and CDR2 is SNEGSKA (reference sequence). For the CDR3, the DNA is TGCAGTGCTAGGGGCAGGGAAGCCTACGAGCAGTACTTC. Its protein product is CSARGREAYEQYF.

This clonotype was seen more than once but under ten times. In DNA form, the CDR3 reads TGTGCCAGCAGCAGAGCAGGGGTTAAAGAGACCCAGTACTTC. It codes for CASSRAGVKETQYF. The genes are TRBV12-3 or TRBV12-4 and TRBJ2-5, with a tentative D call TRBD1 (6 bases). The CDR3 consists of 14 residues. Trimming left V 6 bases short and J 3 bases short, with 14 bases between.